Here is one T cell receptor beta chain with its context. PBMC sampling occurred before vaccination, two weeks after the third dose, and at progression. The record originates from a study of glioma-infiltrating T cells after dendritic cell vaccination. About the study: Samples are from glioblastoma patients in Phase I and II dendritic cell vaccine trials.

V was clipped by 5 bases and J by 7 bases, with 11 bases between them. This CDR3 region has 12 residues. Germline V gene sequence: CDR1 SGHTA, CDR2 FQGNSA. Input was 2 to 2.5 ug genomic DNA, or all available if less. Primers: 60 V beta forward and 13 J beta reverse. Generated by immunoSEQ multiplex PCR, the TCRdb table keeps only in-frame clones and is missing some. Among about 90,000 clones, approximately 81% were seen once, and the ten largest hold less than 3%. The sequence was obtained from a human donor with glioblastoma. The chain carries TRBV7-2 and TRBJ1-2, with D possibly matching TRBD1 (6 bases). This specimen was blood, taken before dendritic cell vaccination. The CDR3 nucleotides are TGTGCCAGCAGCCCTAACAGGGTTGGCTACACCTTC. Translation: CASSPNRVGYTF.